The present TCR beta chain was sequenced within a study of T cell responses to AZD1222 COVID-19 vaccine. The table came from immunoSEQ multiplex PCR; TCRdb's copy has only in-frame clones and leaves some out. Of tens of thousands of clones in the sample, around nine tenths are singletons; the top ten hold 3.1%. The CDR3 sequence is 13 residues long. In germline, CDR1 is SGHKS, CDR2 YYEKEE (reference sequence). Deletions cut 4 bases from V and 4 bases from J, with 11 bases between. This specimen was peripheral blood, taken 28 days after the second AZD1222 dose. This sequence was found in an adult who received the AZD1222 COVID-19 vaccine. The rearrangement uses TRBV5-5 and TRBJ2-5; D not resolved. CDR3 amino acids: CASSPGPGETQYF. CDR3 in DNA: TGTGCCAGCAGCCCTGGACCGGGAGAGACCCAGTACTTC.